The sequence of this TCR beta chain was determined in a study of T cells after yellow fever vaccination. TCRdb recomputed calls from the 5' RACE reads with MiXCR, one row per CDR3 protein. Of 620,000 or so distinct CDR3 sequences listed, around 12% are singletons. To note about this clonotype: The antigen remains unidentified.

Study-wide points: Peaking on day 5 versus 15, the secondary response was faster but weaker.

This clonotype originated in a man aged 25 to 40 who received the YFV17D yellow fever vaccine. This material consisted of PBMCs, taken on the day of the yellow fever booster vaccination.

CDR3 in amino acids: CASSVGGGLRESQYNEQFF. CDR3 in DNA: TGCGCCAGCAGCGTAGGTGGGGGCCTGCGGGAGTCCCAATACAATGAGCAGTTCTTC. The V call is TRBV5-1, the J call TRBJ2-1, with D perhaps matching TRBD2 (7 bases). Trimming took off 4 bases at V and 4 bases at J, with 27 bases between the two ends. The CDR3 is made up of 19 amino acids. Germline CDR1 reads SGHRS; CDR2 reads YFSETQ.